This is a list of T cell receptor beta chains from one sample in a study of post-analysis software for immune sequencing data. TCRdb analysed the PCR reads with MiXCR anew, one entry per CDR3 protein. This sample carries over 700,000 distinct CDR3 sequences, 25% to 30% of them seen once, and the ten largest clones take approximately 0.6%. The sequenced sample consisted of blood. These receptor sequences come from a girl between 10 and 17 years old with multiple sclerosis. The CDR3 runs from the conserved cysteine through the conserved F or W. D genes are given only for firm matches. Expanded clones are given a class, and other clones once, few, many or no size at all.

TRBJ2-1,15,many,TRBV4-2,TRBD2,TGTGCCAGCAGCCAAGCGACTAGCGGGAACAATGAGCAGTTCTTC,CASSQATSGNNEQFF
TRBJ1-1,15,NA,TRBV4-3,NA,TGCGCCAGCAGCCTTAGAGCGGGGGCGAACACTGAAGCTTTCTTT,CASSLRAGANTEAFF
TRBJ2-7,17,NA,TRBV20-1,NA,TGCAGTGCTAGTGTTCCCAGTAACCCCCCGGTGTCCTACGAGCAGTACTTC,CSASVPSNPPVSYEQYF
TRBJ2-7,13,NA,TRBV10-3,NA,TGTGCCACCAGCGGGTTCAGCTCCTACGAGCAGTACTTC,CATSGFSSYEQYF
TRBJ2-1,16,few,TRBV7-2,TRBD2,TGTGCCAGCAGCTTCCGGACTAGCGGGAGTTTAGGTGAGCAGTTCTTC,CASSFRTSGSLGEQFF
TRBJ1-5,14,few,TRBV28,NA,TGTGCCAGTAGCAACTCCGGATGGGTCCAGCCCCAGCATTTT,CASSNSGWVQPQHF
TRBJ1-2,15,NA,TRBV5-1,NA,TGCGCCAGCAGCCCCTTCGGGGTGGGTCCGGATGGCTACACCTTC,CASSPFGVGPDGYTF
TRBJ1-2,12,few,TRBV29-1,NA,TGCAGCGCCAGGACAGCGGGCTATGGCTACACCTTC,CSARTAGYGYTF
TRBJ1-1,11,few,TRBV29-1,NA,TGCAGCGTTGTGTGGGGGCCGGAGGCTTTCTTT,CSVVWGPEAFF
TRBJ2-1,14,few,TRBV29-1,TRBD2,TGCAGCGTTGATTCTAGCGGGTTGGGCAATGAGCAGTTCTTC,CSVDSSGLGNEQFF
TRBJ2-7,12,NA,TRBV28,NA,TGTGCCAGCAGCCCCGAATTCTACGAGCAGTACTTC,CASSPEFYEQYF
TRBJ1-5,13,few,TRBV6-6,NA,TGTGCCAGCACACTAGCGGGGAATCAGCCCCAGCATTTT,CASTLAGNQPQHF
TRBJ1-5,16,few,TRBV20-1,NA,TGCAGTGCCCTGCAGCCGGGGGGCGGGAGCAATCAGCCCCAGCATTTT,CSALQPGGGSNQPQHF
TRBJ1-5,14,NA,TRBV4-1,NA,TGCGCCAGCAGCCAATCCAATAGCAATCGGCCCCAGCATTTT,CASSQSNSNRPQHF
TRBJ1-2,15,NA,TRBV20-1,TRBD1,TGCAGTGGGGTGGGAGGGGACAGCGCTATATATGGCTACACCTTC,CSGVGGDSAIYGYTF
TRBJ2-1,15,few,TRBV7-2,TRBD1,TGTGCCAGCAGCTTAGCGGGACAGGCCTTCGATGAGCAGTTCTTC,CASSLAGQAFDEQFF
TRBJ1-1,10,many,TRBV2,NA,TGTGCCTCCGGGGGAACTGAAGCTTTCTTT,CASGGTEAFF
TRBJ1-4,16,few,TRBV7-9,TRBD1,TGTGCCAGCAGCCCTACCTGGACAGGATCTAATGAAAAACTGTTTTTT,CASSPTWTGSNEKLFF
TRBJ2-5,15,NA,TRBV9,NA,TGTGCCAGCACCCCCGGAGAGGCGTTCCAAGAGACCCAGTACTTC,CASTPGEAFQETQYF
TRBJ2-5,13,NA,TRBV6-2/TRBV6-3,NA,TGTGCCAGCAGTTACGTCGGCCAAGAGACCCAGTACTTC,CASSYVGQETQYF
TRBJ1-2,15,few,TRBV10-3,NA,TGTGCCATCAGTGACCTGCCCGGGACGGGCTATGGCTACACCTTC,CAISDLPGTGYGYTF
TRBJ2-5,14,NA,TRBV29-1,NA,TGCAGCGGGCGGCGTTGGGGACCTAAAGAGACCCAGTACTTC,CSGRRWGPKETQYF
TRBJ1-2,13,few,TRBV20-1,NA,TGCAGTGCTAGGGAGGGGGTCACCTATGGCTACACCTTC,CSAREGVTYGYTF
TRBJ1-2,10,few,TRBV12-3/TRBV12-4,NA,TGTGCCAGCAGGGGGGGTGGCTACACCTTC,CASRGGGYTF
TRBJ1-2,15,NA,TRBV28,NA,TGTGCCAGCAGTTTATGGGACCTAGCTAACTATGGCTACACCTTC,CASSLWDLANYGYTF
TRBJ2-7,13,NA,TRBV5-5,NA,TGTGCCAGCAGCTTGCGCGAGCGAGACGAGCAGTACTTC,CASSLRERDEQYF
TRBJ2-7,14,NA,TRBV3-1,NA,TGTGCCAGCAGCCTACGATATCGTTCCTACGAGCAGTACTTC,CASSLRYRSYEQYF
TRBJ2-5,15,NA,TRBV6-2/TRBV6-3,NA,TGTGCCAGCAGTTACGTCTGGGGGCGACAAGAGACCCAGTACTTC,CASSYVWGRQETQYF
TRBJ1-4,12,NA,TRBV12-3/TRBV12-4,NA,TGTGCCAGCAGTCTTGGGAACGGAAAACTGTTTTTT,CASSLGNGKLFF
TRBJ1-1,15,once,TRBV6-1,NA,TGTGCCAGCAGTGAAGTCTGGGGCCGAAGGACTGAAGCTTTCTTT,CASSEVWGRRTEAFF
TRBJ2-3,15,NA,TRBV12-3/TRBV12-4,NA,TGTGCCAGCAGCCTGGACCCGATCAGCACAGATGCGCAGTATTTT,CASSLDPISTDAQYF
TRBJ1-1,16,few,TRBV5-1,NA,TGCGCCAGCAGTTCGGGGGGCGCTTCTTTGAACACTGAAGCTTTCTTT,CASSSGGASLNTEAFF